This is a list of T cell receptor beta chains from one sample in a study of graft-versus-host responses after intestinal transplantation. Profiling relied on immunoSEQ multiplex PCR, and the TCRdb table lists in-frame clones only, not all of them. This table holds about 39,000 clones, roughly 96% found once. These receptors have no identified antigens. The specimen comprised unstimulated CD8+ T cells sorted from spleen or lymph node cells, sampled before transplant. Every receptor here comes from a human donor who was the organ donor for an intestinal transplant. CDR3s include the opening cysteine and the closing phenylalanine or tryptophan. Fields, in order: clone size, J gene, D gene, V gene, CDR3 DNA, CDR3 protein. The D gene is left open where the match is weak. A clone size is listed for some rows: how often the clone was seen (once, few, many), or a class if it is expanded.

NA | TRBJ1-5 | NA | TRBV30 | TGTGCCTGGAGTCAGCCGGGGGACAATCAGCCCCAGCATTTT | CAWSQPGDNQPQHF
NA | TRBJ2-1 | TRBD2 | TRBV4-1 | TGCGCCAGCAGCCAAGGGGAAGGCGGGGGATCATACAATGAGCAGTTCTTC | CASSQGEGGGSYNEQFF
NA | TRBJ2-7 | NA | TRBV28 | TGTGCCAGCAGTTTAAGACAGGACCATCCCTACGAGCAGTACTTC | CASSLRQDHPYEQYF
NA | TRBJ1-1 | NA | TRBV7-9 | TGTGCCAGCACTCTTATATCGGGGGGCAATACTGAAGCTTTCTTT | CASTLISGGNTEAFF
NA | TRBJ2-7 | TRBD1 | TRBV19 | TGTGCCAGTACCAGCGACAGGGTTGGCGAGCAGTACTTC | CASTSDRVGEQYF
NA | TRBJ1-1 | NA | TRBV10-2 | TGCGCCAGCAGTGACCGACACTTAGGAGGTACTGAAGCTTTCTTT | CASSDRHLGGTEAFF
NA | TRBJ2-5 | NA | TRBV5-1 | TGCGCCAGCAGCTTGGGAACAGCCTTCCAAGAGACCCAGTACTTC | CASSLGTAFQETQYF
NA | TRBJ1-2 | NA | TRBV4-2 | TGTGCCAGCAGCCAAGAAATGTGGACCTATGGCTACACCTTC | CASSQEMWTYGYTF
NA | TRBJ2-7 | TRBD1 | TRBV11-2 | TGTGCCAGCAGCTTAGCGCCGGGACAGGGGCTGGAGCAGTACTTC | CASSLAPGQGLEQYF
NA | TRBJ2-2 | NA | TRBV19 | TGTGCCAGTAGTATAGAAACCGTCCTGAACACCGGGGAGCTGTTTTTT | CASSIETVLNTGELFF
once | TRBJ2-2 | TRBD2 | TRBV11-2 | TGTGCCAGCAGCTTAGTACCCAGCGGGGGGGCCGGCGGGGAGCTGTTTTTT | CASSLVPSGGAGGELFF
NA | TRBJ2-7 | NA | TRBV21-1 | TGTGCCAGCAGCAAAGAAGGTGGCAGGGGGAGTTACGAGCAGTACTTC | CASSKEGGRGSYEQYF
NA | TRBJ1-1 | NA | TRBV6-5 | TGTGCCAGCAGTACCCGAGGCACTGAAGCTTTCTTT | CASSTRGTEAFF
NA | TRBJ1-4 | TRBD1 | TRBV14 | TGTGCCAGCAGCCACGCCCAGGGGGCGTGCGATGAAAAACTGTTTTTT | CASSHAQGACDEKLFF
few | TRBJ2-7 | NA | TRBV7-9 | TGTGCCAGCAGCTTAGCACTTTACGAGCAGTACTTC | CASSLALYEQYF
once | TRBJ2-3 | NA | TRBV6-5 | TGTGCCAGCACCACTGGCGCAGATACGCAGTATTTT | CASTTGADTQYF
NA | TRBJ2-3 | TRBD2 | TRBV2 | TGTGCCAGCAGTGATCCAGCGGGGGGGAGAGATACGCAGTATTTT | CASSDPAGGRDTQYF
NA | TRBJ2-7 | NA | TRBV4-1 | TGCGCCAGCAGCCAAGACGATACGGGGCTTGTCTCCTACGAGCAGTACTTC | CASSQDDTGLVSYEQYF
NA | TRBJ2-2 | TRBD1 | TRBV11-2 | TGTGCCAGCAGCTGGGGACAGGGGGGCGGGGAGCTGTTTTTT | CASSWGQGGGELFF
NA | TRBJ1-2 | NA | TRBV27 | TGTGCCAGCAGTCCTATCGACAGCTCCTATGGCTACACCTTC | CASSPIDSSYGYTF
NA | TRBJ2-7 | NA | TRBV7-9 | TGTGCCAGCAGCTCTGGAACCTACGAGCAGTACTTC | CASSSGTYEQYF
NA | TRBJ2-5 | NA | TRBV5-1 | TGCGCCAGCAGCTCCCTGGCAAGTCTCCAAGAGACCCAGTACTTC | CASSSLASLQETQYF
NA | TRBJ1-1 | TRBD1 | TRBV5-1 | TGCGCCAGCAGCGGTGGGACAGACCTCAACACTGAAGCTTTCTTT | CASSGGTDLNTEAFF
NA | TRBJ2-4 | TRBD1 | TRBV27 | TGTGCCAGCAGTTTAGGACAGGGGCCCTACAAAAACATTCAGTACTTC | CASSLGQGPYKNIQYF
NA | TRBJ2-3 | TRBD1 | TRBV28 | TGTGCCAGCAGCTTCCGGGACAGGGTCACAGATACGCAGTATTTT | CASSFRDRVTDTQYF
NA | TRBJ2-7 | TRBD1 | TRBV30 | TGTGCCTGGAGAACGACAGGGAGATTCTACGAGCAGTACTTC | CAWRTTGRFYEQYF
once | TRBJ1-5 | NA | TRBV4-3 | TGCGCCAGCAGCCAAGATCTAGGCAGCGAACTGAATCAGCCCCAGCATTTT | CASSQDLGSELNQPQHF
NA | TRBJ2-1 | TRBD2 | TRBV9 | TGTGCCAGCAGCCTCGGGACTAGCGGGGGGACCTACAATGAGCAGTTCTTC | CASSLGTSGGTYNEQFF
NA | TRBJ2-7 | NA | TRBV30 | TGTGCCTGGAGTGTTGAGGGCCCCTACGAGCAGTACTTC | CAWSVEGPYEQYF
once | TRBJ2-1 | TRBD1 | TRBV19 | TGTGCCAGTAGTACACAGGGGTACAATGAGCAGTTCTTC | CASSTQGYNEQFF
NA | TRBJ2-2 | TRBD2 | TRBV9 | TGTGCCAGCAGCGGATATAGCGGGGGGGCCCGGGAGCTGTTTTTT | CASSGYSGGARELFF
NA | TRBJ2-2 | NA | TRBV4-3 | TGCGCCAGCAGCCAAGATCTGGGGCAGTCTCTTCCAAACACCGGGGAGCTGTTTTTT | CASSQDLGQSLPNTGELFF
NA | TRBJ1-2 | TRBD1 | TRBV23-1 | TGCGCCAGCAGTCACCGGGACAGCGGCTACACCTTC | CASSHRDSGYTF
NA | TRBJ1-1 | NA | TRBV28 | TGTGCCAGCAGTTTTACGGAGATGAACACTGAAGCTTTCTTT | CASSFTEMNTEAFF
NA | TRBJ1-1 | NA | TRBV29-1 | TGCAGCGTTGGAGGTGAAGCGACTGAAGCTTTCTTT | CSVGGEATEAFF
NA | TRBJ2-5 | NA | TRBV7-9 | TGTGCCAGCAGCTCGGGGGCTAGCGGACAAGAGACCCAGTACTTC | CASSSGASGQETQYF
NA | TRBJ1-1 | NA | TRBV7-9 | TGTGCCAGCAGCCCTAGTTCGGCAGGGGACACTGAAGCTTTCTTT | CASSPSSAGDTEAFF
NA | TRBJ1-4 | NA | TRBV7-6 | TGTGCCAGCAGCTTAGCGGCGGGGACTAATGAAAAACTGTTTTTT | CASSLAAGTNEKLFF
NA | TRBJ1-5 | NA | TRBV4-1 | TGCGCCAGCAGCCAAGACTACGGACGTTTCCATCAGCCCCAGCATTTT | CASSQDYGRFHQPQHF
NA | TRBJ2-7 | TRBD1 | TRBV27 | TGTGCCAGCAGTCTAGCCGGGACAGGGGCGTCCTACGAGCAGTACTTC | CASSLAGTGASYEQYF
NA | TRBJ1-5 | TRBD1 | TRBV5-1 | TGCGCCAGCAGCTTGGGACAGGGGAGCAATCAGCCCCAGCATTTT | CASSLGQGSNQPQHF
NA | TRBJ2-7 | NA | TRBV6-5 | TGTGCCAGCAGTTACGCCACCAGTTCCTACGAGCAGTACTTC | CASSYATSSYEQYF
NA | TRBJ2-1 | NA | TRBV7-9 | TGTGCCAGCAGCTTAGTAGGTTCCAGGGACAATAAAGATCGTAATGAGCAGTTCTTC | CASSLVGSRDNKDRNEQFF
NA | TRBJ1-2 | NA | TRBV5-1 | TGCGCCAGCAGCTTGGTCACAGGGTTCTATGGCTACACCTTC | CASSLVTGFYGYTF
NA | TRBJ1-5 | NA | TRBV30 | TGTGCCTGGAGTGTGGGTCCAGGGGGCAATCAGCCCCAGCATTTT | CAWSVGPGGNQPQHF
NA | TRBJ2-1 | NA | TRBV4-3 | TGCGCCAGCAGCCAAGATGGGACCACCTACAATGAGCAGTTCTTC | CASSQDGTTYNEQFF
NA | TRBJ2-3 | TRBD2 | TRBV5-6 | TGTGCCAGCAGCGGTACCCTCGCGGGGGATTGGGATACGCAGTATTTT | CASSGTLAGDWDTQYF
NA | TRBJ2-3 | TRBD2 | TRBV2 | TGTGCCAGCAGTGAAGCGGGAGGTCTAGCGGGGGGGTTGAACGCAGATACGCAGTATTTT | CASSEAGGLAGGLNADTQYF